What follows describes a single TCR beta chain. Its binding antigen is unknown. No base-level quality is on record; no much larger clone is a single base apart. The cohort was made up of 666 healthy bone marrow donors. At the time of sampling, all cohort members were nominally healthy, though unrecorded immune exposures were likely present. The donor tested CMV seronegative, placing the donor among the approximately 360 seronegative members of the cohort. Every donor gave a peripheral blood sample, and the peripheral blood mononuclear cells from that sample were used for TCR beta sequencing. Genomic DNA was extracted from the blood cell samples with the Qiagen DNeasy Blood Extraction Kit. The library was obtained by the immunoSEQ multiplex PCR assay. A mixture of 60 forward primers for TCR Vbeta segments and 13 reverse primers for TCR Jbeta segments was used in the multiplex PCR. The CDR3 region of rearranged TCR beta genes was amplified from genomic DNA with a multiplex PCR assay. The Illumina HiSeq System was used to sequence the amplified TCR beta libraries as 87-base-pair reads. The original methods were these. A later analysis tallied 70 million to 100 million unique TCR beta chains across the 550 to 850 repertoires, and approximately 12 million of those chains were shared by two or more donors. To remove PCR and sequencing errors, raw reads were error-corrected and collapsed into unique sequences using a nearest-neighbor algorithm that merged closely related sequences. Alignment of CDR3 sequences to IMGT reference sequences was used to assign V, D and J gene segments. Each retained sequence needed at least a six-nucleotide match to both a V gene segment and a J gene segment. A rearrangement counted as productive if the CDR3 had no stop codons and remained in frame with V and J, and every other rearrangement counted as non-productive. CDR3 was defined according to IMGT convention as the region running from the second conserved V-encoded cysteine to the conserved J-encoded phenylalanine. In an earlier analysis of roughly 580 of the donors, sequences lacking an unambiguous match to a single V gene segment were excluded. An earlier analysis of a few hundred of the donors classified V segments as functional when productive rearrangements were above 56.7% and as segregating when the standard deviation between donors was above 5%. To diagnose cytomegalovirus status from the catalog of TCR beta chain sequences, a statistical classification framework was built. A later analysis assigned V and J genes by comparing TCR nucleotide sequences with IMGT/GENE-DB human TR gene sequences. Using the TCRdist pipeline, a later analysis assigned CDR3 sequences along with most-parsimonious VDJ recombination scenarios. In a later analysis, every TCR beta chain was defined by the combination of its CDR3 amino acid sequence and its V-gene family, and reads without a unique V-gene family were dropped. As a way to deal with suspected cross-contamination and a sequencing artifact, a later analysis dropped hundreds of nucleotide sequences that were highly shared and had low generation probability. For each public chain, a later analysis derived a clonal expansion index from normalized ranks of inferred template counts within each repertoire. In a later analysis, generation probabilities were computed with a VDJ recombination model fitted to out-of-frame rearrangements, and the resulting probabilities were checked against IGoR. A later analysis scored TCR-TCR, TCR-HLA and TCR-CMV co-occurrence with hypergeometric tests, applying a repertoire-size bias correction to TCR pairs. A later analysis estimated false discovery rates by permuting HLA or CMV assignments 20 times. In a later analysis, co-occurring TCRs were grouped with DBSCAN, and TCRdist sequence similarity was added when clustering was performed within HLA-allele-positive subsets. Co-occurrence clustering excluded repertoires with fewer than 30,000 or more than 120,000 public chains, plus five with anomalous nucleotide sharing. TCRdb mirrors the immuneACCESS table, restricted to in-frame sequences. Some clones are absent from its copies; in checked studies, under half trace to an unresolved V gene, and the reason for the others is unknown. V, J and clone size are those of that table, while D and trimming were read from the DNA. The sample includes roughly 130,000 clones, with 80% observed a single time. Roughly 3% of the sample is held by the ten biggest clonotypes.

The V and J ends are trimmed by 5 bases and 3 bases, leaving 10 bases between them. Reading the germline V gene gives CDR1 MNHEY and CDR2 SVGAGI. The CDR3 sequence holds 14 residues, the cysteine and phenylalanine included. The sequence is cut down to CDR3 DNA, 42 bases in frame from base 1. The sample is drawn from a study of cytomegalovirus exposure and HLA in healthy donors (dated by TCRdb to about 2017). For the wider study: In an earlier analysis of 587 of the donors, 276 Gb of sequence data and 117 million unique TCR beta sequences from about 190 million T cells were reported. Among approximately 370 genotyped donors of the cohort, an average of around 250,000 unique TCR beta nucleotide sequences was sequenced per donor, of which about 18% were non-productive. The study used immunosequencing to profile the T cell repertoires of 670 or so subjects and linked those repertoires to cytomegalovirus serostatus. The genetic ancestry cluster associated with self-reported Caucasian donors included about 81% of the roughly 380 genotyped donors. Rather than drawing on any new phenotypic data, the later analysis identified candidate immune exposures from TCR beta sequences and the way those sequences occurred across donors. A separate validation cohort of about 110 different subjects was used in addition to the 666-subject first cohort. All discovery cohort repertoires had been generated on a single sequencing platform. Donor age, sex, ethnicity and CMV serostatus were compiled alongside the repertoire data. An early release that covered about 600 HLA-typed donors contained approximately 300 gigabases of sequencing data and tens of millions of unique TCR sequences. The study was designed to test whether signatures of past pathogen exposure could be identified by cataloging public T cell receptors. Class I and class II HLA loci were covered by the typing at four-digit resolution. Five DR-DQ haplotypes were treated as single units for association and clustering because of strong linkage in the cohort. High-throughput TCR immunosequencing, statistical association of individual TCRs with disease status, and machine learning were combined to predict cytomegalovirus infection status. A later analysis re-analyzed previously published TCR beta repertoires from 500 to 700 donors and added high-resolution HLA genotyping to study TCR occurrence patterns. Typing coverage varied by locus: roughly 629-640 donors for A, B, C, DRB1 and DQB1; 522 for DQA1; 606 for DPA1; approximately 490 for DPB1. An earlier analysis of 587 of the donors used high-throughput TCR beta sequencing to judge whether each TCR beta V gene segment behaved as functional or pseudogenic. Genome-wide SNP genotypes for about 55% of the 666 donors were used in a later genetic analysis, which treated that subset as a discovery cohort. Study-wide conclusions, independent of this receptor: Broadly in line with IMGT annotations, most TCR beta V segments showed up in productive rearrangements about 87% or about 30% of the time in an earlier analysis of around 600 of the donors. In a later genetic analysis, a missense DCLRE1C variant was associated with V-gene and J-gene trimming of TCR beta chains, and the association was replicated in an independent cohort. CMV serostatus was the only immune exposure information available for the cohort. Seventeen rarely observed V segments, including chromosome 9 orphons, were excluded from the earlier analysis of approximately 600 of the donors because counts were too low. A cluster of highly shared sequence variants was judged likely to be a technical artifact of the sequencing pipeline. Presence/absence analyses assumed roughly uniform sequencing depth across donors, an assumption that may not hold. The 87-base-pair reads could not distinguish some IMGT-functional V segments, including TRBV6-2 and TRBV6-3, so those segments were excluded. Correlated functional status among segregating V segments might be attributable to linkage disequilibrium, but an unknown experimental factor could not be ruled out. According to the authors, the approach could potentially be generalized to other disease states and immunological phenotypes. According to a later genetic analysis, donors in an Asian-associated ancestry cluster had fewer N-insertions in productive TCRs than the approximately 670-donor mean. A later analysis reported that several top co-occurrence clusters appeared linked to parvovirus B19, influenza, CMV and Epstein-Barr virus. Because HLA typing was missing for some donors at each locus, association tests included only the typed subset. While some public TCRs were present in many individuals, most TCR sequences turned up only very rarely across donors. A later analysis found that TCR association rates varied across HLA loci, with DRB1 alleles showing the most associated TCRs and HLA-C alleles the fewest. The study listed 164 TCR beta chains as associated with cytomegalovirus. Strong co-occurrence of HLA alleles, especially DR and DQ, made assigning TCR associations to individual alleles difficult. In this cohort, only TCR beta chains were sequenced, and detectable features were limited by the absence of alpha or paired-chain data. In vitro tests confirmed that a few of the cytomegalovirus-associated TCR beta chains recognize cytomegalovirus antigens. A further reported finding was that TCR beta sequences accurately predicted the HLA-A and HLA-B alleles for most subjects in the first cohort. In a later analysis, HLA-associated TCR beta chains were found to be more clonally expanded and to have lower generation probabilities than equally common non-associated chains. The classifier was reported to diagnose cytomegalovirus status with high specificity and sensitivity in both the original and validation cohorts. A later analysis found that most CMV-associated TCR beta chains appeared HLA-restricted, with HLA associations seemingly driven largely by CMV exposure. In a later analysis, more than 15,000 TCR beta sequences were associated with specific HLA alleles at a false discovery rate of 0.05.

The TCR originated in a male donor in good health and CMV-seronegative. The sequenced sample consisted of PBMCs. The chain uses TRBV6-5 and TRBJ2-2, with an unclear D gene assignment. The CDR3 loop reads CASSEGLDTGELFF. Here is the DNA: TGTGCCAGCAGTGAAGGCCTAGACACCGGGGAGCTGTTTTTT.